This TCR beta chain was captured by sequencing in a study of blood T cell repertoires in COVID-19. Study details: The samples span acute and convalescent COVID-19 from the United States, Italy and Spain. From T cells, B-cell-depleted T cells, or PBMCs came the material, which was cDNA or gDNA.

V was pared by 5 bases and J by 6 bases, with 7 bases of the junction left unmatched. Germline lookup yields CDR1 SNHLY and CDR2 FYNNEI. CDR3 size: 15 residues. The table came from immunoSEQ multiplex PCR; TCRdb's copy has only in-frame clones and leaves some out. The sample shows roughly 160,000 clones, more than 70% of them seen only once. This receptor was obtained from a man younger than 35 with active or convalescent COVID-19. V and J are TRBV2 and TRBJ2-3; 11 bases are shared with TRBD2. Source material: peripheral blood. This CDR3 is CASSLGTSGPDTQYF. As DNA, the CDR3 is TGTGCCAGCAGTCTCGGGACTAGCGGACCTGATACGCAGTATTTT.